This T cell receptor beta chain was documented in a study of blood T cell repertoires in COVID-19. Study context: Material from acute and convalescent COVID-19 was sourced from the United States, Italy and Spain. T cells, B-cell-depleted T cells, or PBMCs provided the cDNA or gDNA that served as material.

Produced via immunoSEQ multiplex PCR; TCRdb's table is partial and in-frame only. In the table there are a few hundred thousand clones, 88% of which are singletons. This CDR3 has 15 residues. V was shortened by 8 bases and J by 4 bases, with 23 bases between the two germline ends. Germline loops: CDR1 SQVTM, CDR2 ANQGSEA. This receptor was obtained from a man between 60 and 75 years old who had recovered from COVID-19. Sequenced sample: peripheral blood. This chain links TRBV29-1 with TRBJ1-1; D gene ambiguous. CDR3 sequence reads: CSLGHEPGRSTEAFF. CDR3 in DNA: TGCAGCCTTGGGCATGAACCGGGAAGAAGCACTGAAGCTTTCTTT.